This T cell receptor (beta chain) was sequenced for a study of cytomegalovirus exposure and HLA in healthy donors. Study overall: From some 190 million T cells, an earlier analysis saw under 140 million unique TCR beta sequences.

CDR3 length: 12 residues. Germline CDR1 and CDR2: SQVTM and ANQGSEA. It was with 60 Vbeta and 13 Jbeta primers that the PCR ran. The method was immunoSEQ multiplex PCR; TCRdb's version includes in-frame clones alone and lacks a portion of them. The sample lists fewer than 130,000 clones; around three quarters were seen once. The rearrangement uses TRBV29-1 and TRBJ1-4; tentative D call: TRBD1 (6 bases). The receptor was derived from a female donor in good health and CMV-seropositive. The sequencing sample was made of PBMCs. CDR3 nucleotides: TGCAGTACCGGGACAAGTAATGAAAAACTGTTTTTT. It encodes CSTGTSNEKLFF. The entire variable domain, with the rest obtained from reference TRBV29-1 and TRBJ1-4, is as follows: SAVISQKPSRDICQRGTSLTIQCQVDSQVTMMFWYRQQPGQSLTLIATANQGSEATYESGFVIDKFPISRPNLTFSTLTVSNMSPEDSSIYLCSTGTSNEKLFFGSGTQLSVL.